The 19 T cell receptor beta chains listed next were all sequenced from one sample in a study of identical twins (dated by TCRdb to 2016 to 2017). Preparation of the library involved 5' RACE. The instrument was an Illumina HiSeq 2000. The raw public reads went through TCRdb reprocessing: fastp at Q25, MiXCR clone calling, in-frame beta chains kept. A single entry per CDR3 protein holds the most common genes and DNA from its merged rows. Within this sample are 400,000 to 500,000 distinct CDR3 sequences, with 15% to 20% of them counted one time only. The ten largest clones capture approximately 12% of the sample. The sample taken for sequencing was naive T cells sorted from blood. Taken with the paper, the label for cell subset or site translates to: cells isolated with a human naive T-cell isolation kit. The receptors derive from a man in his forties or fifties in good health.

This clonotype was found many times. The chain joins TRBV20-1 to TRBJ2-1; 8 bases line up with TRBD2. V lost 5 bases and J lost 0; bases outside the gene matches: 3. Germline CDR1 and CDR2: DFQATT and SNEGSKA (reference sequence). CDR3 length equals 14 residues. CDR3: CSAVAGRSYNEQFF. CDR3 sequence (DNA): TGCAGTGCTGTAGCGGGACGCTCCTACAATGAGCAGTTCTTC.

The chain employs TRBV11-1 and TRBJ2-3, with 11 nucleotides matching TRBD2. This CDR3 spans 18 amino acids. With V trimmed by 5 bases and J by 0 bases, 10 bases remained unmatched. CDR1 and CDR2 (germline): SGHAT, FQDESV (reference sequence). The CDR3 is CASSETSGGRFSTDTQYF. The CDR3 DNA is TGTGCCAGCAGCGAAACTAGCGGGGGCCGATTTAGCACAGATACGCAGTATTTT.

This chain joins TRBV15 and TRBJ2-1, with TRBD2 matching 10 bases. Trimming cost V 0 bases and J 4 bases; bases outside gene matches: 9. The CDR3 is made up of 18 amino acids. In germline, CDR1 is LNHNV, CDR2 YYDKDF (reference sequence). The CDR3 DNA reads TGTGCCACCAGCAGAGACCCCCTAGCGGGAGTCCCTTACAATGAGCAGTTCTTC. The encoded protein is CATSRDPLAGVPYNEQFF.

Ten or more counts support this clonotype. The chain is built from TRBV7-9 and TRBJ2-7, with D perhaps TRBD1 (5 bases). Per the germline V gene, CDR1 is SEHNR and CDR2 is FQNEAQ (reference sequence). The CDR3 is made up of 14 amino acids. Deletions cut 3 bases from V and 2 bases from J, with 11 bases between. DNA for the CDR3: TGTGCCAGCAGCTTTAGACAGTCCCCCTACGAGCAGTACTTC. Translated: CASSFRQSPYEQYF. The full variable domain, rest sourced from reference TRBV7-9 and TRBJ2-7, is DTGVSQNPRHKITKRGQNVTFRCDPISEHNRLYWYRQTLGQGPEFLTYFQNEAQLEKSRLLSDRFSAERPKGSFSTLEIQRTEQGDSAMYLCASSFRQSPYEQYFGPGTRLTVT.

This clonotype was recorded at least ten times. The CDR3 region has the DNA TGTGCCAGCAGCTTAGGTAGCGGGAGAAACAATGAGCAGTTCTTC. It specifies CASSLGSGRNNEQFF. The rearrangement links TRBV5-6 to TRBJ2-1; 9 positions match TRBD2. Unmatched junction bases numbered 5, after V lost 2 bases and J lost 5 bases. This CDR3 region has 15 residues. Per the germline V gene, CDR1 is SGHDT and CDR2 is YYEEEE.

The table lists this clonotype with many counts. The CDR3 sequence: CASSSNRDSLTGELFF. DNA of the CDR3: TGTGCCAGCAGCTCAAACCGGGACAGTCTCACCGGGGAGCTGTTTTTT. The chain recombines TRBV7-9 with TRBJ2-2; 7 nucleotides line up with TRBD1. The CDR3 is 16 residues long. Trimming cost V 4 bases and J 4 bases; bases outside gene matches: 9. CDR1 and CDR2 (germline): SEHNR, FQNEAQ (reference sequence). Filled out from reference TRBV7-9 and TRBJ2-2, the complete variable domain reads DTGVSQNPRHKITKRGQNVTFRCDPISEHNRLYWYRQTLGQGPEFLTYFQNEAQLEKSRLLSDRFSAERPKGSFSTLEIQRTEQGDSAMYLCASSSNRDSLTGELFFGEGSRLTVL.

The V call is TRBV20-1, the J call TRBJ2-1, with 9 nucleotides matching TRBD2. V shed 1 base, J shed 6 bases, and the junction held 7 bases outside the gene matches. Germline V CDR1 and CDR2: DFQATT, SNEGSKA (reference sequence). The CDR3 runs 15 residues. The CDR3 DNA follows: TGCAGTGCTAGAGGAATAGCGGGAGCCGGCAATGAGCAGTTCTTC. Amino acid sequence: CSARGIAGAGNEQFF.

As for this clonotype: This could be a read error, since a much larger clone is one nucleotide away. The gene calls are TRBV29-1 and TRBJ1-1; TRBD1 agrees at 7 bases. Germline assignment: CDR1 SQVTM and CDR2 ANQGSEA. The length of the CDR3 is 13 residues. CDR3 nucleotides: TGCAGCGTAGAGACAGGGTTGAACACTGTAGCTTTCTTT. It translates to CSVETGLNTVAFF.

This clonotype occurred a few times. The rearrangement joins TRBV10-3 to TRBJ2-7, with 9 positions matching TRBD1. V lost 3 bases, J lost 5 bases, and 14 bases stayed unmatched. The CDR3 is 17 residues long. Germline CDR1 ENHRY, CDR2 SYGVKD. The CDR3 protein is CAISERGRGTGLHEQYF. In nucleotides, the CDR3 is TGTGCCATCAGTGAAAGGGGTAGGGGGACAGGGCTACACGAGCAGTACTTC.

The CDR3 region has the DNA TGTGCCAGCAGCCAGATGACAGGGGCCTCCGAGCAGTACTTC. Translated, it gives CASSQMTGASEQYF. The chain is built from TRBV3-1 and TRBJ2-7, with 8 positions matching TRBD1. V was clipped by 3 bases and J by 6 bases; unmatched bases: 7. Per the germline V gene, CDR1 is LGHDT and CDR2 is YNNKEL (reference sequence). CDR3 size: 14 residues.

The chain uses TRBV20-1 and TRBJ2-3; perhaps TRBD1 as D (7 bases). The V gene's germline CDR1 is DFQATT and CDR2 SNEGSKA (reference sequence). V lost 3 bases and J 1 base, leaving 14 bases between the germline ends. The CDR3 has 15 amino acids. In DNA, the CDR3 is TGCAGTGCTAGGAGGGGCGGGACAGGCACAGATACGCAGTATTTT. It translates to CSARRGGTGTDTQYF.

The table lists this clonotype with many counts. The CDR3 reads CASSPRGVETQYF. DNA of the CDR3: TGTGCCAGCAGCCCCCGTGGGGTAGAGACCCAGTACTTC. The J gene is TRBJ2-5, the V gene TRBV7-2, with D uncertain. This CDR3 is built from 13 residues. Germline lookup yields CDR1 SGHTA and CDR2 FQGNSA. Trimming shortened V by 5 bases and J by 4 bases, and 11 bases separated the two germline ends. Filled out from reference TRBV7-2 and TRBJ2-5, the complete variable domain reads GAGVSQSPSNKVTEKGKDVELRCDPISGHTALYWYRQSLGQGLEFLIYFQGNSAPDKSGLPSDRFSAERTGGSVSTLTIQRTQQEDSAVYLCASSPRGVETQYFGPGTRLLVL.

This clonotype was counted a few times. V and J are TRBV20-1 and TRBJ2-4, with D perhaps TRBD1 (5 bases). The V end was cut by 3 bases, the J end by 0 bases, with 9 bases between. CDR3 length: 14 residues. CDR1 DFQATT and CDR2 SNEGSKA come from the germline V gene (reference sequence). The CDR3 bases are TGCAGTGCTAGCTTCCAGGGAGCCAAAAACATTCAGTACTTC. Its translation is CSASFQGAKNIQYF.

CDR3 in amino acids: CASSPWVGGPRTDTQYF. CDR3 DNA: TGCGCCAGCAGCCCCTGGGTAGGGGGTCCCCGCACAGATACGCAGTATTTT. The gene calls are TRBV5-1 and TRBJ2-3; D might be TRBD1 (6 bases). Germline lookup yields CDR1 SGHRS and CDR2 YFSETQ. This CDR3 has 17 amino acids. Trimming pared 4 bases from V and 1 base from J, leaving 19 bases between. Full variable domain (missing parts from reference TRBV5-1 and TRBJ2-3): KAGVTQTPRYLIKTRGQQVTLSCSPISGHRSVSWYQQTPGQGLQFLFEYFSETQRNKGNFPGRFSGRQFSNSRSEMNVSTLELGDSALYLCASSPWVGGPRTDTQYFGPGTRLTVL.

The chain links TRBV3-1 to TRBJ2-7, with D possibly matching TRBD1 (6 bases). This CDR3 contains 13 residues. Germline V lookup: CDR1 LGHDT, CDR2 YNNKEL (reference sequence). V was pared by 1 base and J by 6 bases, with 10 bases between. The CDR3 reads CASSQGVGGEQYF. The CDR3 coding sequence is TGTGCCAGCAGCCAAGGAGTAGGGGGCGAGCAGTACTTC.

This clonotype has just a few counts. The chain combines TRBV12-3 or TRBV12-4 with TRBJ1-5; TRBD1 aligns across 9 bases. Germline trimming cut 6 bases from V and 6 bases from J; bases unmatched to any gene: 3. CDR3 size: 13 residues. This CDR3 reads CASRRTGVQPQHF. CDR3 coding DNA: TGTGCCAGCAGGCGGACAGGGGTTCAGCCCCAGCATTTT.

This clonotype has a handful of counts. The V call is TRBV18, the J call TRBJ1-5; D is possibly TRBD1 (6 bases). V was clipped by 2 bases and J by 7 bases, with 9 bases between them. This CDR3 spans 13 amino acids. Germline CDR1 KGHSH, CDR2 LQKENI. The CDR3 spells CASSPDQGQPQHF. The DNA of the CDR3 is TGTGCCAGCTCACCAGATCAGGGGCAGCCCCAGCATTTT.

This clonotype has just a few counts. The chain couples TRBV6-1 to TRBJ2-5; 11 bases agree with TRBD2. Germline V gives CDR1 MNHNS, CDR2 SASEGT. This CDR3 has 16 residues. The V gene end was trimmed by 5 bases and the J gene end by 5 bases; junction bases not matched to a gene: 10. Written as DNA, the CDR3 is TGTGCCAGCAGTCTATTAGCGGGGGGGCCCTGGGAGACCCAGTACTTC. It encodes CASSLLAGGPWETQYF.

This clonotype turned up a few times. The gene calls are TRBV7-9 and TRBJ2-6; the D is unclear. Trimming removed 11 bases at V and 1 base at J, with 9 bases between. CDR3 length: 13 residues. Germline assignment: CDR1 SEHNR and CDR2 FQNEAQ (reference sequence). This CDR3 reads CALRASGANVLTF. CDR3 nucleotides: TGTGCCCTCCGGGCTTCTGGGGCCAACGTCCTGACTTTC.